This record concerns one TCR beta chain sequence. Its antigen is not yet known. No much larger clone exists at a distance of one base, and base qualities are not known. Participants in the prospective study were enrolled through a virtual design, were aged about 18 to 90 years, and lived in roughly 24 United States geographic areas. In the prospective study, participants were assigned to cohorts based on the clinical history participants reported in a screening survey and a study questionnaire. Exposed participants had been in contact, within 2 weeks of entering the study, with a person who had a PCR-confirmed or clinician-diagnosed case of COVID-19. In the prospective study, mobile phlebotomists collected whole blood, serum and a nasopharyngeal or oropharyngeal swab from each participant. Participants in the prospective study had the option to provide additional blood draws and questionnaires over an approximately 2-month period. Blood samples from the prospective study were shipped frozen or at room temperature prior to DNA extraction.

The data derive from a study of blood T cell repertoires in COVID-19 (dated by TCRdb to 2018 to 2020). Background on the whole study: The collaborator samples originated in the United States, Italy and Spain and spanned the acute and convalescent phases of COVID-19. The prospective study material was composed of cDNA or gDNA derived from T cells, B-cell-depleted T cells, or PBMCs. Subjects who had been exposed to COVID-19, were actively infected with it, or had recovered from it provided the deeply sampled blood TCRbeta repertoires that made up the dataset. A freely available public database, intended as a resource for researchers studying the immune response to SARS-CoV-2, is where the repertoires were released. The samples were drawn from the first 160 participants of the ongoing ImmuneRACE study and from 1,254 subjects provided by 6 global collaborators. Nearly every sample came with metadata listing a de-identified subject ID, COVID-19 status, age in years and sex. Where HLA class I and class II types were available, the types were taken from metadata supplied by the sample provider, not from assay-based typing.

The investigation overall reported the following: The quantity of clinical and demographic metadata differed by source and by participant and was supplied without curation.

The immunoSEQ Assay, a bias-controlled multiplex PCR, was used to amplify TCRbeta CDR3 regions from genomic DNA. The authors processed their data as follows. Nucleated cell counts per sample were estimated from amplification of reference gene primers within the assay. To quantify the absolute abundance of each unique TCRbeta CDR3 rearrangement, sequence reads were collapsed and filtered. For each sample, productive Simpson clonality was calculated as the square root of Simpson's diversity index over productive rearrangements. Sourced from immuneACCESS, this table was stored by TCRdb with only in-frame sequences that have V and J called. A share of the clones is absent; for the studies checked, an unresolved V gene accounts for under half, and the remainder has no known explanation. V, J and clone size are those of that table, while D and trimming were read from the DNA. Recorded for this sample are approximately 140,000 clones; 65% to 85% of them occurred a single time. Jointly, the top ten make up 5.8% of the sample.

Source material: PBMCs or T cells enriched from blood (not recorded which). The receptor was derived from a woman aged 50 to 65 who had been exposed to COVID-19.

The CDR3 sequence is CASSYGGGLDGYTF. The DNA is TGTGCCAGCAGTTACGGTGGGGGGTTGGATGGCTACACCTTC. The rearranged segments are TRBV6-6 and TRBJ1-2; perhaps TRBD1 is the D gene, with 5 bases matching. Counted from cysteine to phenylalanine, this CDR3 has 14 amino acids. Only the CDR3 region is kept as DNA, spanning 42 bases read in frame from base 1. Trimming takes 2 bases from V and 6 bases from J, and the germline ends sit 13 bases apart. In the germline V gene (reference sequence), CDR1 corresponds to MNHNY and CDR2 to SVGAGI.